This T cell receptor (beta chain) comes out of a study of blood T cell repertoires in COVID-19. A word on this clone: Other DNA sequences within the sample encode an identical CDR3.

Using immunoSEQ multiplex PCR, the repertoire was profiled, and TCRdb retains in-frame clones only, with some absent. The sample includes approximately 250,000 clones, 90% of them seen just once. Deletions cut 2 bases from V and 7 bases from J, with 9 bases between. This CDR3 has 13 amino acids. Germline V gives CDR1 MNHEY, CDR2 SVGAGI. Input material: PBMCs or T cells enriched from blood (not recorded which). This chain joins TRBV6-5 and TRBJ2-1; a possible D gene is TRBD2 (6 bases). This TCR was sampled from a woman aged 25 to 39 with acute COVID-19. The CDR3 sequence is CASSYPGGNEQFF. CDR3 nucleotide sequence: TGTGCCAGCAGTTACCCCGGGGGAAATGAGCAGTTCTTC.